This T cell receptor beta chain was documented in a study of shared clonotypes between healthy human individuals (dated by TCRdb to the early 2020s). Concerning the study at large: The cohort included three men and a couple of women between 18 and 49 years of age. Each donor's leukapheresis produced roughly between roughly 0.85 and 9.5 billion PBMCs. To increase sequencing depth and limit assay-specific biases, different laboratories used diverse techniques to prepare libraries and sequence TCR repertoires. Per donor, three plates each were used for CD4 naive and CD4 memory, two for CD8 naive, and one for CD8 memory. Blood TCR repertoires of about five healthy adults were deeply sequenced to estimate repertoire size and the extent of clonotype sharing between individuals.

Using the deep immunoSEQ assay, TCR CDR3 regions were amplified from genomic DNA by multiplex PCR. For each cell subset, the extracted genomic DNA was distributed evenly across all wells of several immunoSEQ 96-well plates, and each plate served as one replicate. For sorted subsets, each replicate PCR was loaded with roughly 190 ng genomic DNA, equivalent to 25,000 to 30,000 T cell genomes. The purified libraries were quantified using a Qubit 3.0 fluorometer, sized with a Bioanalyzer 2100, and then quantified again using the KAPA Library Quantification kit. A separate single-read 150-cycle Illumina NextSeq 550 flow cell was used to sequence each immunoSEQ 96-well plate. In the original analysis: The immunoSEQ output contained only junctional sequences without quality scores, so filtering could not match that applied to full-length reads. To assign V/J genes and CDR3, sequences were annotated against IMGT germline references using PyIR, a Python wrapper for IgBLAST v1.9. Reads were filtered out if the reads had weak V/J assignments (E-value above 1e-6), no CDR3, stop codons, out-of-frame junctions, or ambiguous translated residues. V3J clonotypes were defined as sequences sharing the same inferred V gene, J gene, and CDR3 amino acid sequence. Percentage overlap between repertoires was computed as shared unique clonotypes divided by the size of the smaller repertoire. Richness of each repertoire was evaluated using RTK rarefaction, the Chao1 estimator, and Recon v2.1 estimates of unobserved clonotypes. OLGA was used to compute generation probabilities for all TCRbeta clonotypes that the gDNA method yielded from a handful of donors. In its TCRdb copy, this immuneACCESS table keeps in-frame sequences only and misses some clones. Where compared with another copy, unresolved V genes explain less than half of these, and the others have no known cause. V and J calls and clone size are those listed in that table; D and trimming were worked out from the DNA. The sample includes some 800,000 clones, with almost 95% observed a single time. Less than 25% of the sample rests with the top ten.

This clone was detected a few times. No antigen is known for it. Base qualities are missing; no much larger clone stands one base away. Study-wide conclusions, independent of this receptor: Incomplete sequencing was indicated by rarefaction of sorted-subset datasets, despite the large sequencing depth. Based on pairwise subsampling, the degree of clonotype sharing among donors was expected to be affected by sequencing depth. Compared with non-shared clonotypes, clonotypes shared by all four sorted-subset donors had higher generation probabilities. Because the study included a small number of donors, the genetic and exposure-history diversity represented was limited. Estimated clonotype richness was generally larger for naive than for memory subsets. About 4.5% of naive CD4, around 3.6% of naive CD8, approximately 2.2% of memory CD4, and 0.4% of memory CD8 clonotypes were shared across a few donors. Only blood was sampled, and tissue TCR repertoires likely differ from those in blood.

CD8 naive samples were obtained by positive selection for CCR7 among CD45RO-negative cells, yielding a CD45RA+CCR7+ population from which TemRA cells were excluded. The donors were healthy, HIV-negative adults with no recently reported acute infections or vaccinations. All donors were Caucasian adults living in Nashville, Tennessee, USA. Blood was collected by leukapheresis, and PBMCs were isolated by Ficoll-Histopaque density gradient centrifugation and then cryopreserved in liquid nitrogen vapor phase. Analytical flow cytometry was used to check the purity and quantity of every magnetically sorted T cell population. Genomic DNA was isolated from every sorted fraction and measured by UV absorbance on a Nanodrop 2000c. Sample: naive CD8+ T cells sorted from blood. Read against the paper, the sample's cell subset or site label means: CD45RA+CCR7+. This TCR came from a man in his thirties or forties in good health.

Here the CDR3 is given as CASSFAAGVRTDTQYF. Here is the DNA: TGTGCCAGCAGTTTCGCAGCGGGAGTACGCACAGATACGCAGTATTTT. The rearranged chain carries TRBV27 and TRBJ2-3, and TRBD2 matches 8 of the central bases. The CDR1 and CDR2 encoded by the germline V gene (reference sequence) are MNHEY and SMNVEV. Counted from cysteine to phenylalanine, this CDR3 has 16 amino acids. Only CDR3 DNA is held: 48 bases, read in frame from base 1. V trim: 3 bases; J trim: 1 base; unmatched bases: 6.